A selection of T cell receptor beta chains follows, all from one sample in a study of T cell changes during pregnancy in multiple sclerosis. Measured with immunoSEQ multiplex PCR; TCRdb has only the in-frame clones, and not every one. The data contain roughly 47,000 clones, roughly nine tenths of them singletons. This specimen consisted of CD8+ T cells from peripheral blood mononuclear cells, obtained in the second trimester of pregnancy. These receptors all stem from a female donor with multiple sclerosis, enrolled in a pregnancy study. CDR3s include the opening cysteine and the closing phenylalanine or tryptophan. The D gene is left open where the match is weak. Some rows have no size entry. The others give once, few or many, or a class for an expanded clone.

clone_size: once
v_call: TRBV18
cdr3_length: 17
d_call: NA
j_call: TRBJ2-1
cdr3_nt: TGTGCCAGCTCTCTAGATCTAGGAGGCTCCGCGGTCGATGAGCAGTTCTTC
cdr3_aa: CASSLDLGGSAVDEQFF

clone_size: NA
v_call: TRBV7-9
cdr3_length: 13
d_call: NA
j_call: TRBJ2-5
cdr3_nt: TGTGCCAGCAGCTTCCGGGACATAGAGACCCAGTACTTC
cdr3_aa: CASSFRDIETQYF

clone_size: once
v_call: TRBV27
cdr3_length: 14
d_call: NA
j_call: TRBJ1-5
cdr3_nt: TGTGCCAGCAGCAAAGACAGTCTCAATCAGCCCCAGCATTTT
cdr3_aa: CASSKDSLNQPQHF

clone_size: NA
v_call: TRBV7-8
cdr3_length: 17
d_call: NA
j_call: TRBJ1-2
cdr3_nt: TGTGCCAGCAGCTTAGTGGGGAGGGGGGTTGTAGACTATGGCTACACCTTC
cdr3_aa: CASSLVGRGVVDYGYTF

clone_size: NA
v_call: TRBV21-1
cdr3_length: 24
d_call: NA
j_call: TRBJ2-7
cdr3_nt: NA
cdr3_aa: CASSKAPGFGGGAYGRETTYEQYF

clone_size: NA
v_call: TRBV27
cdr3_length: 15
d_call: TRBD2
j_call: TRBJ2-7
cdr3_nt: TGTGCCAGCAGTTTAGCTAGCGGGTTGGAGGAGGAGCAGTACTTC
cdr3_aa: CASSLASGLEEEQYF

clone_size: NA
v_call: TRBV13
cdr3_length: 15
d_call: NA
j_call: TRBJ2-1
cdr3_nt: TGTGCCAGCAGCTTAGTCGGTCTGTTGGACAATGAGCAGTTCTTC
cdr3_aa: CASSLVGLLDNEQFF

clone_size: NA
v_call: TRBV13
cdr3_length: 13
d_call: TRBD2
j_call: TRBJ2-7
cdr3_nt: TGTGCCAGCAGCCCCCTAGCGGGAGACGAGCAGTACTTC
cdr3_aa: CASSPLAGDEQYF

clone_size: NA
v_call: TRBV11-2
cdr3_length: 15
d_call: NA
j_call: TRBJ2-7
cdr3_nt: TGTGCCAGCAGCTTATTCGCAGGGCCCGCCTACGAGCAGTACTTC
cdr3_aa: CASSLFAGPAYEQYF

clone_size: NA
v_call: TRBV6-4
cdr3_length: 15
d_call: NA
j_call: TRBJ2-3
cdr3_nt: TGTGCCAGCAGTGAGGGGGCCCTTAGCACAGATACGCAGTATTTT
cdr3_aa: CASSEGALSTDTQYF

clone_size: NA
v_call: TRBV15
cdr3_length: 16
d_call: TRBD1
j_call: TRBJ1-2
cdr3_nt: TGTGCCACCAGCAGATCTCCCGGGACAGGGTTGGATGGCTACACCTTC
cdr3_aa: CATSRSPGTGLDGYTF

clone_size: NA
v_call: TRBV29-1
cdr3_length: 12
d_call: NA
j_call: TRBJ2-7
cdr3_nt: TGCAGCGTTGAGGGGCAGGGACTCGAGCAGTACTTC
cdr3_aa: CSVEGQGLEQYF

clone_size: NA
v_call: TRBV27
cdr3_length: 12
d_call: NA
j_call: TRBJ2-1
cdr3_nt: TGTGCCACCGGGGTTTTTTACAATGAGCAGTTCTTC
cdr3_aa: CATGVFYNEQFF

clone_size: NA
v_call: TRBV27
cdr3_length: 14
d_call: NA
j_call: TRBJ2-7
cdr3_nt: TGTGCCAGCAGGTCCCTAGGTGGGAGCTACGAGCAGTACTTC
cdr3_aa: CASRSLGGSYEQYF

clone_size: NA
v_call: TRBV5-6
cdr3_length: 11
d_call: TRBD1
j_call: TRBJ2-1
cdr3_nt: TGTGCCAGCAGCTATGGGACAGGGCAGTTCTTC
cdr3_aa: CASSYGTGQFF

clone_size: NA
v_call: TRBV7-9
cdr3_length: 12
d_call: NA
j_call: TRBJ2-1
cdr3_nt: TGTGCCAGCAGCCATCAGGGAAATGAGCAGTTCTTC
cdr3_aa: CASSHQGNEQFF

clone_size: NA
v_call: TRBV15
cdr3_length: 14
d_call: NA
j_call: TRBJ1-2
cdr3_nt: TGTGCCACCAGCAGAGATGGGCTCAACTATGGCTACACCTTC
cdr3_aa: CATSRDGLNYGYTF

clone_size: NA
v_call: TRBV10-3
cdr3_length: 16
d_call: TRBD2
j_call: TRBJ2-7
cdr3_nt: TGTGCCATCAGTGGGTCTAGCGGGAGGCCTTCCGGGGAGCAGTACTTC
cdr3_aa: CAISGSSGRPSGEQYF

clone_size: NA
v_call: TRBV19
cdr3_length: 15
d_call: TRBD1
j_call: TRBJ2-7
cdr3_nt: TGTGCCAGTAGCGTGGGACAGGGCTTTTCCTACGAGCAGTACTTC
cdr3_aa: CASSVGQGFSYEQYF

clone_size: once
v_call: TRBV19
cdr3_length: 16
d_call: TRBD2
j_call: TRBJ2-1
cdr3_nt: TGTGCCAGTAAATGGAGCGGGGGGGCCTCTGACGGTGAGCAGTTCTTC
cdr3_aa: CASKWSGGASDGEQFF

clone_size: NA
v_call: TRBV27
cdr3_length: 13
d_call: NA
j_call: TRBJ2-5
cdr3_nt: TGTGCCAGCAGTTTAGGTAACCAGGGGACCCAGTACTTC
cdr3_aa: CASSLGNQGTQYF

clone_size: NA
v_call: TRBV19
cdr3_length: 15
d_call: NA
j_call: TRBJ2-1
cdr3_nt: TGTGCCAGTAGTATGATAGGAGGTAACTACAATGAGCAGTTCTTC
cdr3_aa: CASSMIGGNYNEQFF

clone_size: NA
v_call: TRBV9
cdr3_length: 13
d_call: NA
j_call: TRBJ1-1
cdr3_nt: TGTGCCAGCAGCGTAGGCGGGAGCACTGAAGCTTTCTTT
cdr3_aa: CASSVGGSTEAFF

clone_size: NA
v_call: TRBV7-9
cdr3_length: 15
d_call: TRBD1
j_call: TRBJ1-1
cdr3_nt: TGTGCCAGCAGCCCTGGGACAGGGATTTGGACTGAAGCTTTCTTT
cdr3_aa: CASSPGTGIWTEAFF

clone_size: NA
v_call: TRBV19
cdr3_length: 14
d_call: NA
j_call: TRBJ2-1
cdr3_nt: TGTGCCAGTAGTATAGCGGGGGGCGGCGATGAGCAGTTCTTC
cdr3_aa: CASSIAGGGDEQFF

clone_size: NA
v_call: TRBV7-8
cdr3_length: 17
d_call: NA
j_call: TRBJ2-2
cdr3_nt: TGTGCCAGCAGCCTGGGGGGGGGACAGGCGAACACCGGGGAGCTGTTTTTT
cdr3_aa: CASSLGGGQANTGELFF

clone_size: few
v_call: TRBV7-9
cdr3_length: 14
d_call: TRBD1
j_call: TRBJ2-7
cdr3_nt: TGTGCCAGCAGCGCCCCGGACAGGCCGTACGAGCAGTACTTC
cdr3_aa: CASSAPDRPYEQYF

clone_size: NA
v_call: TRBV4-1
cdr3_length: 16
d_call: TRBD1
j_call: TRBJ1-3
cdr3_nt: TGCGCCAGCAGCCAAGAGGCGGGGACAGGGAGAAACACCATATATTTT
cdr3_aa: CASSQEAGTGRNTIYF

clone_size: NA
v_call: TRBV29-1
cdr3_length: 14
d_call: NA
j_call: TRBJ2-1
cdr3_nt: TGCAGCGTTGTTCGGACAGACTCCTACAATGAGCAGTTCTTC
cdr3_aa: CSVVRTDSYNEQFF

clone_size: NA
v_call: TRBV2
cdr3_length: 17
d_call: TRBD1
j_call: TRBJ1-3
cdr3_nt: TGTGCCAACCTAGTCCCGGGACAGGATTCCTCTGGAAACACCATATATTTT
cdr3_aa: CANLVPGQDSSGNTIYF

clone_size: NA
v_call: TRBV7-9
cdr3_length: 17
d_call: NA
j_call: TRBJ2-5
cdr3_nt: TGTGCCAGCAGCTTAGGGTGGCAGGGGACCAGCCAAGAGACCCAGTACTTC
cdr3_aa: CASSLGWQGTSQETQYF

clone_size: NA
v_call: TRBV18
cdr3_length: 15
d_call: NA
j_call: TRBJ1-2
cdr3_nt: TGTGCCAGCTCACCCCCTCTCAGGTCTAATAGAGGCTACACCTTC
cdr3_aa: CASSPPLRSNRGYTF

clone_size: NA
v_call: TRBV27
cdr3_length: 12
d_call: NA
j_call: TRBJ2-7
cdr3_nt: TGTGCCAGCAGTTTACGTGGTAGTGAGCAGTACTTC
cdr3_aa: CASSLRGSEQYF

clone_size: NA
v_call: TRBV7-2
cdr3_length: 11
d_call: NA
j_call: TRBJ1-2
cdr3_nt: TGTGCCAGTCGGCGGGCCTATGGCTACACCTTC
cdr3_aa: CASRRAYGYTF

clone_size: NA
v_call: TRBV9
cdr3_length: 13
d_call: NA
j_call: TRBJ1-1
cdr3_nt: TGTGCCAGCAGCGTTGGGGAGTCAGTAGCAGCTTTCTTT
cdr3_aa: CASSVGESVAAFF

clone_size: NA
v_call: TRBV6-1
cdr3_length: 17
d_call: TRBD2
j_call: TRBJ2-2
cdr3_nt: TGTGCCAGCAGTGAGGGACTAGCGGGGGTTTGGGCCGGGGAGCTGTTTTTT
cdr3_aa: CASSEGLAGVWAGELFF

clone_size: NA
v_call: TRBV5-4
cdr3_length: 15
d_call: TRBD2
j_call: TRBJ2-2
cdr3_nt: TGTGCCAGCACTATGGGACTAGCCCACACCGGGGAGCTGTTTTTT
cdr3_aa: CASTMGLAHTGELFF

clone_size: NA
v_call: TRBV15
cdr3_length: 13
d_call: NA
j_call: TRBJ1-2
cdr3_nt: TGTGCCACCAGCAGTTACGGGGAAAACGACGGTACCTTC
cdr3_aa: CATSSYGENDGTF

clone_size: once
v_call: TRBV6-1
cdr3_length: 14
d_call: TRBD1
j_call: TRBJ1-5
cdr3_nt: TGTGCCAGCAGTGGAGGACAGGGGGGTCAGCCCCAGCATTTT
cdr3_aa: CASSGGQGGQPQHF

clone_size: NA
v_call: TRBV4-1
cdr3_length: 17
d_call: NA
j_call: TRBJ2-3
cdr3_nt: TGCGCCAGCAGCCACCCGCTTCGCGGGGCTAGCACAGATACGCAGTATTTT
cdr3_aa: CASSHPLRGASTDTQYF

clone_size: NA
v_call: TRBV15
cdr3_length: 20
d_call: TRBD2
j_call: TRBJ2-3
cdr3_nt: TGTGCCACCAGCAGAGGGGGGACTAGCGGGGGCCTTCCCTTCACAGATACGCAGTATTTT
cdr3_aa: CATSRGGTSGGLPFTDTQYF

clone_size: NA
v_call: TRBV7-2
cdr3_length: 15
d_call: NA
j_call: TRBJ2-7
cdr3_nt: TGTGCCAGCAGCTTACCAAACAGGGCGGGCTACGAGCAGTACTTC
cdr3_aa: CASSLPNRAGYEQYF

clone_size: NA
v_call: TRBV27
cdr3_length: 12
d_call: NA
j_call: TRBJ2-7
cdr3_nt: TGTGCCAGCGGTACTACCACCTACGAGCAGTACTTC
cdr3_aa: CASGTTTYEQYF

clone_size: NA
v_call: TRBV4-2
cdr3_length: 16
d_call: TRBD1
j_call: TRBJ2-6
cdr3_nt: TGTGCCAGCAGAGAAGGGACAGACTCTGGGGCCAACGTCCTGACTTTC
cdr3_aa: CASREGTDSGANVLTF

clone_size: NA
v_call: TRBV15
cdr3_length: 14
d_call: TRBD1
j_call: TRBJ2-7
cdr3_nt: TGTGCCACCAGCAGGAGGACAGGGTGGTACGAGCAGTACTTC
cdr3_aa: CATSRRTGWYEQYF

clone_size: NA
v_call: TRBV5-8
cdr3_length: 16
d_call: TRBD1
j_call: TRBJ1-1
cdr3_nt: TGTGCCAGCAGCTTATCACGGACAGGAGGAAACACTGAAGCTTTCTTT
cdr3_aa: CASSLSRTGGNTEAFF

clone_size: few
v_call: TRBV19
cdr3_length: 14
d_call: NA
j_call: TRBJ1-1
cdr3_nt: TGTGCCAGTAATCTAGGGGAGGGGAACACTGAAGCTTTCTTT
cdr3_aa: CASNLGEGNTEAFF